This TCR beta chain was recovered during a study of Tregs in tolerant kidney transplant recipients. Repertoires were generated with immunoSEQ multiplex PCR, while TCRdb's copy carries only in-frame clones and drops some. The data contain 240,000 or so clones, about 80% of them singletons. The V end lost 5 bases, the J end lost 4 bases, and 17 bases lay between the germline ends. This CDR3 is built from 15 residues. The germline CDR1 and CDR2 sequences are SGHVS and FNYEAQ. General study findings and limits: Activated donor B cell expansion appeared to reveal the most relevant donor-specific TCRbeta repertoire.

Turning to this clone: Its matching antigen is unknown.

V gene TRBV7-6 combines with J gene TRBJ1-2; D unresolved. The sequenced sample was CD4+ T cells from blood. This TCR was recovered from a human donor in good health. The CDR3 region has the DNA TGTGCCAGCAGCAAATCCACTGCCGACGGCTATGGCTACACCTTC. Translating it yields CASSKSTADGYGYTF.